This T cell receptor beta chain was profiled in a study of control samples from healthy donors and cancer patients (dated by TCRdb to 2020 to 2022). In the case of this clone: What this receptor recognizes is not known. No base qualities exist here, and no much larger clone lies one base off it.

The library was prepared using the immunoSEQ multiplex PCR assay. TCRdb took over this immuneACCESS table, retaining in-frame rearrangements with V and J assigned. Such tables are incomplete; in checked studies, under half of the missing clones stem from an unresolved V gene, and the remainder is unexplained. Here the sample has about 150,000 clones; over 90% occur a single time. The ten top clones hold around 2.5% of the sample. Reading from cysteine to phenylalanine, the CDR3 counts 16 amino acids. Only CDR3 DNA is held: 48 bases, read in frame from base 1. The germline V gene provides CDR1 SGHRS and CDR2 YFSETQ. A distance of 16 bases separates the germline ends of V and J, which lose 4 bases and 0 bases respectively.

The chain links TRBV5-1 with TRBJ1-1; there is no confident call for the D gene. The sequenced sample was blood. This clonotype was sampled from a man between 45 and 60 years old in good health. The CDR3 protein sequence reads: CASSPGRESVNTEAFF. The nucleotide sequence is given as TGCGCCAGCAGCCCTGGCCGGGAATCGGTGAACACTGAAGCTTTCTTT.